This T cell receptor (beta chain) originates from a study of shared clonotypes between healthy human individuals. Across the whole study: There were three CD4 naive, three CD4 memory, two CD8 naive and one CD8 memory plates per donor. Overall study results and limits: Estimated richness was generally greater in naive than memory subsets. Rarefaction curves obtained for sorted subsets showed sequencing incomplete despite large depth.

Only CD45RO-negative cells positively selected for CCR7 counted as naive CD8 cells, so terminally differentiated effector memory CD45RA+ cells were excluded. Source study methods: From ImmunoSEQ came sequences covering only the junction and carrying no quality scores, so filtering differed. TCRdb keeps only in-frame clones here, not all; method: immunoSEQ multiplex PCR. D and trimming come from the DNA, and the V and J calls and clone size come from that table. The sample consists of about 2.1 million clones, roughly 93% of them appearing once. Germline CDR1 and CDR2: KGHSH and LQKENI. The V end lost 2 bases, the J end lost 10 bases, and 12 bases lay between the germline ends. The CDR3 is 13 amino acids. In regard to this clone: What it binds is unknown.

The sequence came from a man younger than 30 in good health. Some clones in this sample may be carry-over from other donors' samples. Sample: naive CD8+ T cells from PBMCs. The V gene is TRBV18, the J gene TRBJ2-1; D uncertain. In DNA form, the CDR3 reads TGTGCCAGCTCACCAGGGCCCCTGGAGGAGCAGTTCTTC. This codes for CASSPGPLEEQFF. The full variable domain, rest sourced from reference TRBV18 and TRBJ2-1, is NAGVMQNPRHLVRRRGQEARLRCSPMKGHSHVYWYRQLPEEGLKFMVYLQKENIIDESGMPKERFSAEFPKEGPSILRIQQVVRGDSAAYFCASSPGPLEEQFFGPGTRLTVL.